The rows below give T cell receptor beta chains drawn from one sample of a study of T cells in Graves' hyperthyroidism and ophthalmopathy. In TCRdb, the multiplex PCR reads were re-called with MiXCR into one record per CDR3 protein. The sample holds 350,000 or so distinct CDR3 sequences; approximately 18% are singletons and the top ten take 30% to 35%. The sample was blood. The receptors shown here come from a woman aged 25 to 39 with Graves' hyperthyroidism that later progressed to Graves' ophthalmopathy. The CDR3 runs from the conserved cysteine through the conserved F or W. A D gene is named only where the DNA matches it firmly. Size values are once, few and many counts, or a class for expanded clones, and some rows have none.

>TRBV6-1|TRBJ2-7|many|TRBD1
CASSEALGTGGEQYF
TGTGCCAGCAGTGAAGCGCTGGGGACAGGGGGCGAGCAGTACTTC
>TRBV15|TRBJ2-5|many|TRBD1
CATSIGTGGLETQYF
TGTGCCACCAGCATCGGGACAGGGGGTTTGGAGACCCAGTACTTC
>TRBV12-3/TRBV12-4|TRBJ2-1|many|TRBD2
CASSTSGRYNEQFF
TGTGCCAGCAGTACTAGCGGAAGATACAATGAGCAGTTCTTC
>TRBV9|TRBJ2-1|NA|NA
CASSVGADSLGNEQFF
TGTGCCAGCAGCGTAGGGGCCGACTCCCTAGGGAATGAGCAGTTCTTC
>TRBV12-3/TRBV12-4|TRBJ2-1|many|TRBD2
CASSSATSGGALSHNEQFF
TGTGCCAGCAGTTCAGCGACTAGCGGGGGGGCTTTATCACACAATGAGCAGTTCTTC
>TRBV4-1|TRBJ1-3|many|NA
CASSPDFSSSSGNTIYF
TGCGCCAGCAGCCCGGATTTCAGTTCAAGCTCTGGAAACACCATATATTTT
>TRBV6-6|TRBJ1-2|many|NA
CASSYGGRAGLGYTF
TGTGCCAGCAGTTACGGGGGCAGGGCGGGATTGGGCTACACCTTC
>TRBV6-9|TRBJ1-2|NA|NA
CASSYALGTSLGYTF
TGTGCCAGCAGTTACGCCCTCGGGACGAGTCTCGGCTACACCTTC
>TRBV25-1|TRBJ1-4|many|NA
CASSVGGGENEKLFF
TGTGCCAGCAGTGTTGGGGGAGGAGAGAATGAAAAACTGTTTTTT
>TRBV7-9|TRBJ1-3|few|TRBD1
CASSLDRVANIGNTIYF
TGTGCCAGCAGCTTGGACAGGGTGGCCAACATTGGAAACACCATATATTTT
>TRBV9|TRBJ1-1|few|NA
CASSVEIGRNTEAFF
TGTGCCAGCAGCGTAGAGATTGGGAGGAACACTGAAGCTTTCTTT
>TRBV3-1|TRBJ1-1|many|NA
CATQGNTEAFF
TGTGCCACACAGGGGAACACTGAAGCTTTCTTT
>TRBV19|TRBJ1-1|NA|TRBD1
CASTPGQWNTEAFF
TGTGCCAGTACTCCGGGACAGTGGAACACTGAAGCTTTCTTT
>TRBV27|TRBJ2-6|NA|TRBD1
CASSSRTGTGGANVLTF
TGTGCCAGCAGTTCTCGTACCGGGACAGGGGGGGCCAACGTCCTGACTTTC
>TRBV13|TRBJ1-3|NA|NA
CASSFRSGDTIYF
TGTGCCAGCAGCTTTAGAAGTGGTGACACCATATATTTT